One T cell receptor beta chain is described in this entry. Sequencing used immunoSEQ multiplex PCR; TCRdb keeps in-frame clones, though not all of them. This table has roughly 130,000 clones, under 90% appearing once. The ends lost 2 bases at V and 4 bases at J; junction bases unmatched: 2. Germline V CDR1 and CDR2: MNHNY, SVGAGI (reference sequence). The CDR3 consists of 15 residues. The data belong to a study of blood T cell repertoires in COVID-19. The wider study: Sites across the United States, Italy and Spain contributed samples from acute and convalescent COVID-19.

The sample consisted of peripheral blood. The TCR sequence derives from a woman aged 60 to 75 with acute or convalescent COVID-19. The gene calls are TRBV6-6 and TRBJ2-1, with TRBD1 identical over 10 bases. CDR3 DNA sequence: TGTGCCAGCAGTTACGGGGACAGGGGTTACAATGAGCAGTTCTTC. Its translation: CASSYGDRGYNEQFF.